Sequencing of this TCR beta chain was carried out in a study of spatial heterogeneity in lung cancer. TCRdb re-analysed the 5' RACE reads in MiXCR, keeping a single row per CDR3 protein. The repertoire holds about 48,000 distinct CDR3 sequences, with about 5.8% as singletons. Described time point: sample taken at primary tumor resection. Frozen PBMC, nontumor lung or tumor provided whole RNA, which was sequenced unsorted. V lost 2 bases, J lost 0 bases, and 2 bases stayed unmatched. Germline V lookup: CDR1 ENHRY, CDR2 SYGVKD. The CDR3 is 15 residues long. This clonotype occurred many times. J is TRBJ2-3 and V is TRBV10-3; TRBD2 agrees at 7 bases. The TCR originated in a male donor with early-stage non-small cell lung cancer. Specimen: PBMCs, collected at surgery. The CDR3: CAISESSGSTDTQYF. The CDR3 DNA sequence: TGTGCCATCAGTGAGAGTAGCGGGAGCACAGATACGCAGTATTTT.